One and the same sample provided the 18 T cell receptor beta chains below, sequenced in a study of blood T cell repertoires in COVID-19. The data were produced by immunoSEQ multiplex PCR, yet TCRdb's version contains in-frame clones alone and is incomplete. The sample includes 250,000 to 300,000 clones, about 87% of them seen just once. The specimen was peripheral blood. All receptors come from a woman in her 70s with COVID-19, enrolled during active disease.

The rearrangement joins TRBV5-4 to TRBJ2-3; 9 bases align to TRBD1. The germline V gene has CDR1 SGHNT and CDR2 YYREEE (reference sequence). There are 13 residues in the CDR3. V lost 4 bases to trimming and J lost 6 bases; unmatched junction nucleotides: 3. CDR3 region: CASSVDRGDTQYF. The CDR3 DNA sequence: TGTGCCAGCAGCGTGGACAGGGGTGATACGCAGTATTTT.

V gene TRBV28 combines with J gene TRBJ2-3; the match to TRBD2 covers 14 bases. CDR3 length: 14 amino acids. Germline CDR1 MDHEN, CDR2 SYDVKM. Unmatched junction bases numbered 5, after V lost 11 bases and J lost 4 bases. The DNA for the CDR3 is TGTGCCTCCGGGACTAGCGGGAGTTCAGATACGCAGTATTTT. Its protein product is CASGTSGSSDTQYF.

This chain uses TRBV15 with TRBJ1-5, with unresolved D. Trimming took 0 bases from V and 8 from J, leaving 14 bases between them. CDR1 LNHNV and CDR2 YYDKDF come from the germline V gene (reference sequence). The CDR3 consists of 15 residues. DNA for the CDR3: TGTGCCACCAGCAGAGATAGGGCGGAGGCTGAGCCCCAGCATTTT. It yields the protein CATSRDRAEAEPQHF.

V gene TRBV11-1 combines with J gene TRBJ2-5; 8 positions agree with TRBD2. Germline lookup yields CDR1 SGHAT and CDR2 FQDESV (reference sequence). J was trimmed by 6 bases and V by 1 base; bases with no gene match: 4. This CDR3 comprises 14 residues. In nucleotides, the CDR3 is TGTGCCAGCAGCTTAGAATTAGCGGGGAAGACCCAGTACTTC. Residues: CASSLELAGKTQYF.

This sequence joins TRBV30 and TRBJ2-3; 7 positions agree with TRBD2. CDR1 and CDR2 (germline): GTSNPN, SVGIG (reference sequence). The CDR3 length is 13 residues. V dropped 8 bases and J dropped 0; count of bases not matched to a gene: 5. CDR3 in amino acids: CARGSGSTDTQYF. The CDR3 DNA reads as TGTGCCCGGGGTAGCGGGAGCACAGATACGCAGTATTTT.

The chain employs TRBV4-2 and TRBJ1-4; D remains ambiguous. The CDR3 consists of 15 residues. Trimming took off 0 bases at V and 7 bases at J, with 12 bases between the two ends. Per the germline V gene, CDR1 is LGHNA and CDR2 is YNFKEQ. CDR3 sequence reads: CASSQDARLGEKLFF. The CDR3 DNA reads as TGTGCCAGCAGCCAAGATGCGCGCCTCGGTGAAAAACTGTTTTTT.

This clone showed up just a few times. This chain uses TRBV4-3 with TRBJ2-2; the D is unclear. The CDR3 extends over 17 amino acids. CDR1 and CDR2 (germline): LGHNA, YSLEER. Trimming removed 0 bases from V and 5 bases from J, with 16 bases in between. For the CDR3, the DNA is TGCGCCAGCAGCCAAGACCGTTCGATAATTAGAACCGGGGAGCTGTTTTTT. Translation: CASSQDRSIIRTGELFF.

There are a few counts of this clone. V and J are TRBV7-9 and TRBJ2-2; D is unresolved. This CDR3 is 11 amino acids long. The ends were cut back, 8 bases at V and 3 bases at J, with 4 bases in the middle. CDR1 is SEHNR and CDR2 is FQNEAQ in the germline V gene (reference sequence). CDR3 coding DNA: TGTGCCAGCGCAGACACCGGGGAGCTGTTTTTT. This translates into CASADTGELFF.

This clone was seen only once. The CDR3 here is CASSSLQEGQFF. The CDR3 bases are TGTGCCAGCAGTTCCCTTCAGGAGGGGCAGTTCTTC. The rearrangement uses TRBV6-6 and TRBJ2-1; possible D gene TRBD2, 6 bases. The V gene's germline CDR1 is MNHNY and CDR2 SVGAGI (reference sequence). The CDR3 spans 12 residues. The V end was cut by 4 bases, the J end by 12 bases, with 13 bases between.

This clone was counted a single time. CDR3 sequence (DNA): TGTGCCAGTAGTCACAGGCTTAGCAATCAGCCCCAGCATTTT. It is translated as CASSHRLSNQPQHF. The chain employs TRBV19 and TRBJ1-5, with D possibly matching TRBD1 (5 bases). The V and J ends lost 5 bases and 0 bases respectively, with 8 bases between them. The CDR3 length is 14 residues. In germline, CDR1 is LNHDA, CDR2 SQIVND (reference sequence).

The rearrangement uses TRBV9 and TRBJ2-2; D not resolved. V was shortened by 4 bases and J by 0 bases, with 7 bases between the two germline ends. From germline, CDR1 is SGDLS and CDR2 YYNGEE. The CDR3 extends over 14 amino acids. The DNA for the CDR3 is TGTGCCAGCAGCCGCCTATCGAACACCGGGGAGCTGTTTTTT. It encodes CASSRLSNTGELFF.

This chain uses TRBV24-1 with TRBJ2-3; D is possibly TRBD1 (6 bases). The CDR3 length is 17 residues. V was clipped by 8 bases and J by 0 bases, with 20 bases between them. Germline values: CDR1 KGHDR, CDR2 SFDVKD. The CDR3 is CATNQNRARRSTDTQYF. Written as DNA, the CDR3 is TGTGCCACCAACCAAAACAGGGCAAGGCGGAGCACAGATACGCAGTATTTT.

This clone was seen a single time. V is TRBV2 and J is TRBJ2-1; D is perhaps TRBD1 (5 bases). CDR3 length: 15 residues. V was trimmed by 9 bases and J by 4 bases, leaving 19 bases between them. CDR1 is SNHLY and CDR2 is FYNNEI in the germline V gene. CDR3 amino acids: CARHGQTGDYNEQFF. The DNA for the CDR3 is TGTGCCAGGCATGGCCAAACAGGAGATTACAATGAGCAGTTCTTC. The whole variable domain, filled in from reference TRBV2 and TRBJ2-1, reads EPEVTQTPSHQVTQMGQEVILRCVPISNHLYFYWYRQILGQKVEFLVSFYNNEISEKSEIFDDQFSVERPDGSNFTLKIRSTKLEDSAMYFCARHGQTGDYNEQFFGPGTRLTVL.

The chain recombines TRBV6-1 with TRBJ2-2, with a possible D match to TRBD1 (5 bases). The germline V gene has CDR1 MNHNS and CDR2 SASEGT. Trimming took off 0 bases at V and 7 bases at J, with 12 bases between the two ends. The CDR3 is made up of 15 amino acids. The CDR3 reads CASSEASRAIGELFF. In DNA form, the CDR3 reads TGTGCCAGCAGTGAAGCCAGCAGGGCGATCGGGGAGCTGTTTTTT.

The chain recombines TRBV12-5 with TRBJ2-2, with TRBD2 identical over 9 bases. In germline, CDR1 is LGHNT, CDR2 FRNRAP. The CDR3 loop spans 15 amino acids. V lost 6 bases to trimming and J lost 0 bases; unmatched junction nucleotides: 2. The CDR3 loop reads CASGPSGTNTGELFF. The DNA of the CDR3 is TGTGCTAGTGGCCCTAGCGGGACGAACACCGGGGAGCTGTTTTTT.

CDR3 loop: CASSQQGGGNQPQHF. DNA of the CDR3: TGCGCCAGCAGCCAACAGGGAGGGGGCAATCAGCCCCAGCATTTT. V usage is TRBV5-1 and J usage is TRBJ1-5; maybe TRBD1 (6 bases). Trimming shortened V by 4 bases and J by 2 bases, and 13 bases separated the two germline ends. CDR1 SGHRS and CDR2 YFSETQ come from the germline V gene. The CDR3 spans 15 residues.

The sample holds one count of this clone. The chain combines TRBV7-9 with TRBJ2-3, with 9 bases that match TRBD2. This CDR3 has 15 residues. Germline CDR1 reads SEHNR; CDR2 reads FQNEAQ (reference sequence). The V gene end was trimmed by 5 bases and the J gene end by 5 bases; junction bases not matched to a gene: 8. The CDR3 bases are TGTGCCAGCAGCGTAGTAGCGGGAGATGGAGATACGCAGTATTTT. Translation: CASSVVAGDGDTQYF.

The rearrangement links TRBV28 to TRBJ1-1; tentatively, D is TRBD1 (5 bases). The CDR3 has 14 residues. V was pared by 7 bases and J by 1 base, with 13 bases between. In germline, CDR1 is MDHEN, CDR2 SYDVKM. The CDR3 here is CASNGGFKNTEAFF. CDR3 nucleotides: TGTGCCAGCAACGGGGGTTTCAAGAACACTGAAGCTTTCTTT. The full variable domain, rest sourced from reference TRBV28 and TRBJ1-1, is DVKVTQSSRYLVKRTGEKVFLECVQDMDHENMFWYRQDPGLGLRLIYFSYDVKMKEKGDIPEGYSVSREKKERFSLILESASTNQTSMYLCASNGGFKNTEAFFGQGTRLTVV.